This T cell receptor (beta chain) was identified in a study of blood T cell repertoires in COVID-19. CDR3 length: 16 residues. CDR1 and CDR2 (germline): LNHDA, SQIVND (reference sequence). Trimming left V 2 bases short and J 2 bases short, with 13 bases between. The repertoire was sequenced with immunoSEQ multiplex PCR; TCRdb's copy has only in-frame clones and lacks some. The sample consists of some 45,000 clones, approximately 80% of them appearing once. This clone has only a few counts. The sequenced sample was peripheral blood. V usage is TRBV19 and J usage is TRBJ1-3, with D perhaps matching TRBD1 (5 bases). This TCR was sampled from a man aged 55 to 69 with acute or convalescent COVID-19. CDR3 DNA: TGTGCCAGTAGTATAAAAGGGGCAGGAACTGGAAACACCATATATTTT. It encodes CASSIKGAGTGNTIYF. Complete variable domain (other parts from reference TRBV19 and TRBJ1-3): DGGITQSPKYLFRKEGQNVTLSCEQNLNHDAMYWYRQDPGQGLRLIYYSQIVNDFQKGDIAEGYSVSREKKESFPLTVTSAQKNPTAFYLCASSIKGAGTGNTIYFGEGSWLTVV.